Presented here are 9 T cell receptor beta chains from one specimen sequenced in a study of post-analysis software for immune sequencing data. General study points: Elevated frequency relative to controls characterized several TRBV segments in patients, TRBV5-6, TRBV5-1 and TRBV20-1 among them.

Carried by the TCR beta cDNA libraries were unique molecular identifiers. TCRdb processed the PCR reads anew with MiXCR; each CDR3 protein has one entry. Of about 820,000 distinct CDR3 sequences detected, about 57% appear once; the ten largest clones hold under 6%. Their specific antigens are unknown. The sample consisted of blood. The receptor source for this set is a girl aged 10-17 years with multiple sclerosis.

The chain has TRBV20-1 and TRBJ2-4, with 9 bases matching TRBD1. The J call is uncertain, as TRBJ2-7 better fits the DNA end. The CDR3 extends over 16 amino acids. Germline V gene lookup returns CDR1 DFQATT and CDR2 SNEGSKA (reference sequence). The CDR3 DNA reads TGCAGTGCTGGCCGGGACAGGGCCATTTCGTCCTACGAGCAGTACTTC. Its translation is CSAGRDRAISSYEQYF.

V is TRBV3-1 and J is TRBJ2-5; D possibly uses TRBD1 or TRBD2 (5 bases each). The CDR3 extends over 17 amino acids. V was cut by 3 bases and J by 5 bases, with 22 bases left in between. CDR1 and CDR2 (germline): LGHDT, YNNKEL (reference sequence). DNA of the CDR3: TGTGCCAGCAGCCAGGACCCTGGGGCAGTGGGGACGGAGACCCAGTACTTC. This sequence encodes CASSQDPGAVGTETQYF.

V is TRBV19 and J is TRBJ2-7, with D perhaps TRBD1 or TRBD2 (5 bases each). The CDR3 has 14 residues. Germline values: CDR1 LNHDA, CDR2 SQIVND (reference sequence). V was clipped by 9 bases and J by 2 bases, with 17 bases between them. Written as DNA, the CDR3 is TGTGCCAGCGCCTACAGGACTTCCCCCTACGAGCAGTACTTC. Encoded protein: CASAYRTSPYEQYF. Full variable domain (remainder filled in from reference TRBV19 and TRBJ2-7): DGGITQSPKYLFRKEGQNVTLSCEQNLNHDAMYWYRQDPGQGLRLIYYSQIVNDFQKGDIAEGYSVSREKKESFPLTVTSAQKNPTAFYLCASAYRTSPYEQYFGPGTRLTVT.

This clonotype was observed a few times. This rearrangement joins TRBV7-9 to TRBJ2-7, with D possibly matching TRBD2 (6 bases). The CDR3 totals 13 residues. Germline V gene data show CDR1 as SEHNR and CDR2 as FQNEAQ (reference sequence). Trimming took off 5 bases at V and 0 bases at J, with 8 bases between the two ends. The CDR3 sequence is CASSRGNSYEQYF. The CDR3 bases are TGTGCCAGCAGCCGCGGGAACTCCTACGAGCAGTACTTC.

The V call is TRBV5-1, the J call TRBJ1-1; D call uncertain. The V gene's germline CDR1 is SGHRS and CDR2 YFSETQ. The CDR3 is 15 residues long. V was pared by 4 bases and J by 1 base, with 14 bases between. In nucleotides, the CDR3 is TGCGCCAGCAGCCTAGCTTACGGTAAGAACACTGAAGCTTTCTTT. Amino acids: CASSLAYGKNTEAFF.

The chain uses TRBV7-2 and TRBJ2-5, with D tentatively TRBD2 (6 bases). Looked up from germline, CDR1 is SGHTA and CDR2 is FQGNSA. Trimming removed 2 bases at V and 5 bases at J, with 15 bases between. CDR3 length equals 15 residues. CDR3 nucleotide sequence: TGTGCCAGCAGCTTATGGCTAGCGCCAATGGAGACCCAGTACTTC. Its protein product is CASSLWLAPMETQYF.

This clonotype was seen only a few times. This chain links TRBV28 with TRBJ2-7; 9 bases are shared with TRBD1. The CDR3 consists of 17 residues. V dropped 5 bases and J dropped 2; count of bases not matched to a gene: 13. Germline CDR1 reads MDHEN; CDR2 reads SYDVKM. The CDR3: CASSGDPGQGTPYEQYF. As DNA, the CDR3 is TGTGCCAGCAGTGGCGACCCCGGACAGGGGACCCCCTACGAGCAGTACTTC.

V is TRBV25-1 and J is TRBJ2-1, with D unclear. Trimming stripped 6 bases from V and 13 bases from J, with 13 bases between. The germline CDR1 and CDR2 sequences are MGHDK and SYGVNS. This CDR3 region has 11 residues. For the CDR3, the DNA is TGTGCCAGCAGAGGGCTCTCGTTTCAGTTCTTC. As protein: CASRGLSFQFF.

The chain uses TRBV5-6 and TRBJ1-1; D is undetermined. CDR1 and CDR2 (germline): SGHDT, YYEEEE. V was shortened by 2 bases and J by 1 base, with 6 bases between the two germline ends. The CDR3 contains 13 residues. The CDR3 DNA follows: TGTGCCAGCAGCTTTAGACAGAACACTGAAGCTTTCTTT. This codes for CASSFRQNTEAFF.